This passage covers 19 T cell receptor beta chains from one sample sequenced in a study of blood T cells in healthy people across ages. Next came a second PCR, run for about 7 to 12 cycles, which used a sample-barcoded 5' primer along with a J-beta primer mix. TCRdb fed the 5' RACE reads into MiXCR, producing one record per CDR3 protein. The data contain 800,000 to 950,000 distinct CDR3 sequences, under 50% of them singletons. Sequenced material: blood. Receptor source: a man aged 25 to 45 in good health.

The chain carries TRBV2 and TRBJ2-1; 8 nucleotides match TRBD1. V dropped 11 bases and J dropped 7; count of bases not matched to a gene: 13. CDR3 size: 14 residues. CDR1 and CDR2 from the germline V gene are SNHLY and FYNNEI. In DNA, the CDR3 is TGTGCCGGCCAGGAGACAGGGGTTTCAAATGAGCAGTTCTTC. Its protein product is CAGQETGVSNEQFF.

Notes on this clonotype: Sequence at one end of the junction differs from germline and may be a read error. The J gene is TRBJ2-7, the V gene TRBV6-6, with no clear D. The CDR3 runs 11 residues. Germline CDR1 MNHNY, CDR2 SVGAGI (reference sequence). CDR3 sequence: CACSYPDEQYF. CDR3 DNA sequence: TGTGCCTGCAGTTACCCCGACGAGCAGTACTTC.

The gene calls are TRBV29-1 and TRBJ1-2; D uncertain. Trimming left V 3 bases short and J 8 bases short, with 10 bases between. The length of the CDR3 is 11 residues. Germline V CDR1 and CDR2: SQVTM, ANQGSEA. The CDR3 here is CSVDRPEGYTF. The CDR3 nucleotides read TGCAGCGTTGATAGGCCTGAAGGCTACACCTTC. The whole variable domain, filled in from reference TRBV29-1 and TRBJ1-2, reads SAVISQKPSRDICQRGTSLTIQCQVDSQVTMMFWYRQQPGQSLTLIATANQGSEATYESGFVIDKFPISRPNLTFSTLTVSNMSPEDSSIYLCSVDRPEGYTFGSGTRLTVV.

The chain joins TRBV5-1 to TRBJ1-1, with D possibly TRBD1 on 5 matching bases. The germline V gene has CDR1 SGHRS and CDR2 YFSETQ. The V end lost 7 bases, the J end lost 6 bases, and 16 bases lay between the germline ends. The CDR3 spans 13 residues. CDR3 DNA: TGCGCCAGCTCCCGGGACGGATACGCTGAAGCTTTCTTT. It is translated as CASSRDGYAEAFF.

V gene TRBV6-2 or TRBV6-3 combines with J gene TRBJ2-7, with unresolved D. V was clipped by 6 bases and J by 12 bases, with 9 bases between them. Germline CDR1 is MNHEY and CDR2 is SVGEGT. CDR3 size: 9 residues. CDR3 protein: CASSRPAYF. The CDR3 coding sequence is TGTGCCAGCAGCAGACCCGCGTACTTC.

The chain employs TRBV29-1 and TRBJ2-1; 7 nucleotides match TRBD1. V lost 7 bases to trimming and J lost 2 bases; unmatched junction nucleotides: 2. CDR1 is SQVTM and CDR2 is ANQGSEA in the germline V gene. The CDR3 has 12 residues. This CDR3 is CSAGQTYNEQFF. The CDR3 nucleotides read TGCAGCGCGGGACAGACCTACAATGAGCAGTTCTTC.

The chain uses TRBV12-3 or TRBV12-4 and TRBJ2-7; TRBD2 matches at 7 bases. The CDR3 totals 14 residues. The V and J ends lost 8 bases and 0 bases, in that order; junction bases with no gene match: 7. CDR3 DNA sequence: TGTGCCAGCGGGGGAGGACTAGGCTCCTACGAGCAGTACTTC. Protein sequence: CASGGGLGSYEQYF.

The chain joins TRBV6-5 to TRBJ1-2; TRBD1 aligns across 7 bases. The CDR3 covers 19 residues. CDR1 is MNHEY, CDR2 SVGAGI, per germline. Trimming removed 0 bases from V and 1 base from J; junction bases left unmatched: 14. CDR3 sequence: CASSYSTSSGTANNYGYTF. CDR3 in DNA: TGTGCCAGCAGTTACTCAACATCGTCAGGGACAGCAAATAACTATGGCTACACCTTC.

This rearrangement joins TRBV7-9 to TRBJ2-6, with D hard to call. Germline V gene sequence: CDR1 SEHNR, CDR2 FQNEAQ (reference sequence). The CDR3 has 15 residues. V was cut by 7 bases and J by 0 bases, with 10 bases left in between. CDR3 amino acids: CASNGRSSGANVLTF. CDR3 sequence (DNA): TGTGCCAGCAATGGCCGGAGCTCTGGGGCCAACGTCCTGACTTTC.

With regard to this clonotype: The junction differs from germline at one of its ends, possibly a read error. V is TRBV30 and J is TRBJ2-1; 8 positions match TRBD1. Germline V lookup: CDR1 GTSNPN, CDR2 SVGIG (reference sequence). The CDR3 has 14 amino acids. The DNA for the CDR3 is TGTGCCTGGCGACAGGGGAGCTCCTACAATGAGCAGTTCTTT. It codes for CAWRQGSSYNEQFF.

This rearrangement joins TRBV6-5 to TRBJ2-2; the D call may be TRBD1 or TRBD2 (8 bases each). Germline lookup yields CDR1 MNHEY and CDR2 SVGAGI. The CDR3 length is 18 residues. The V end was cut by 3 bases, the J end by 1 base, with 18 bases between. CDR3 amino acids: CASSYRGGGTGNTGELFF. The CDR3 DNA sequence: TGTGCCAGCAGTTATCGAGGCGGGGGGACAGGGAACACCGGGGAGCTGTTTTTT.

The chain carries TRBV6-2 or TRBV6-3 and TRBJ1-3, with D unclear. Trimming took off 10 bases at V and 0 bases at J, with 13 bases between the two ends. CDR1 is MNHEY and CDR2 is SVGEGT in the germline V gene. The CDR3 length is 14 residues. The CDR3 DNA reads TGTGCCACCCGGACCGGAGGCTCTGGAAACACCATATATTTT. Protein: CATRTGGSGNTIYF.

The sample holds a few counts of this clonotype. The chain joins TRBV20-1 to TRBJ1-5; TRBD1 agrees at 7 bases. The CDR3 extends over 15 amino acids. V lost 5 bases, J lost 7 bases, and 14 bases stayed unmatched. The germline gives CDR1 DFQATT, CDR2 SNEGSKA (reference sequence). The CDR3 here is CSAEKGGGYEQPQHF. The DNA of the CDR3 is TGCAGTGCTGAGAAAGGGGGCGGGTATGAGCAGCCCCAGCATTTT.

The chain uses TRBV20-1 and TRBJ2-1, with TRBD1 as a possible D gene (6 bases). The CDR3 length is 13 residues. Germline assignment: CDR1 DFQATT and CDR2 SNEGSKA (reference sequence). Trimming left V 5 bases short and J 5 bases short, with 13 bases between. For the CDR3, the DNA is TGCAGTGCTCCTCTTGACAGGAACAATGAGCAGTTCTTC. This codes for CSAPLDRNNEQFF.

The genes are TRBV3-1 and TRBJ2-7; 9 nucleotides match TRBD2. The CDR3 runs 13 residues. Germline-derived CDR1 and CDR2 are LGHDT and YNNKEL (reference sequence). With V trimmed by 7 bases and J by 2 bases, 3 bases remained unmatched. CDR3 loop: CASKVAGAYEQYF. DNA for the CDR3: TGTGCCAGCAAGGTAGCGGGAGCCTACGAGCAGTACTTC.

Concerning this clonotype: A much bigger clone sits one base away, suggesting this may be a read error. This chain uses TRBV9 with TRBJ1-6; no clear D. Germline CDR1 is SGDLS and CDR2 is YYNGEE. The CDR3 runs 15 residues. Here the CDR3 DNA reads TGTGCCGGCAGCGTCAGTCACTCGAGGGATTCACCCCTCCACTTT. Residues: CAGSVSHSRDSPLHF.

J is TRBJ2-4 and V is TRBV11-1, with a possible D match to TRBD2 (5 bases). This CDR3 is 16 amino acids long. Trimming took off 3 bases at V and 1 base at J, with 13 bases between the two ends. Germline V gene lookup returns CDR1 SGHAT and CDR2 FQDESV (reference sequence). The CDR3 DNA is TGTGCCAGCAGCTTGGCAAGGGCGGGTGCCAAAAACATTCAGTACTTC. Its protein is CASSLARAGAKNIQYF.

The chain links TRBV6-1 to TRBJ1-2; D perhaps matches TRBD1 (6 bases). This CDR3 is 13 amino acids long. The germline CDR1 and CDR2 sequences are MNHNS and SASEGT. The V gene lost 2 bases and the J gene lost 5 bases, with 9 bases spanning the gap. CDR3 in amino acids: CASSERQGYGYTF. CDR3 nucleotide sequence: TGTGCCAGCAGTGAAAGGCAGGGGTATGGCTACACCTTC.

This clonotype has only a few counts. The genes are TRBV5-1 and TRBJ2-4; 9 bases fit TRBD1. Near its end, the DNA agrees better with TRBJ2-7, so the J call may be wrong. Germline CDR1 and CDR2: SGHRS and YFSETQ. The length of the CDR3 is 15 residues. This CDR3 reads CASSVGDREANEQYF. CDR3 DNA sequence: TGCGCCAGCAGCGTTGGGGACAGGGAGGCCAACGAGCAGTACTTC.